Presented here are 19 T cell receptor beta chains from one specimen sequenced in a study of CXCR3-negative and CXCR3-positive naive CD8 T cells. These receptors have no identified antigens. UMI-labeled TRB cDNA libraries were prepared by 5' RACE. TCRdb derives one entry per CDR3 protein from the 5' RACE reads, leaving out DNA. This repertoire includes about 150,000 distinct CDR3 sequences. Whole-study findings and limits: A higher hydrophobicity marked the TRB CDR3s of CXCR3-positive naive cells versus CXCR3-negative naive cells.

Sequencing input: naive CXCR3+ CD8+ T cells from blood. The subset here: CD45RO-CCR7+CD27+CD95- naive CD8+ T cells expressing CXCR3 (TNR3+). The receptors come from a human donor in good health. Some clones in this sample may be carry-over from other donors' samples.

The rearrangement joins TRBV7-2 to TRBJ2-7; the D call from TCRdb, TRBD1, cannot be confirmed without DNA. Germline V gene sequence: CDR1 SGHTA, CDR2 FQGNSA. CDR3 length: 16 residues. CDR3 residues: CASSLGGVGFEYEQYF.

This chain joins TRBV28 and TRBJ2-1; without DNA, the TCRdb call of TRBD2 cannot be checked. CDR3 size: 17 residues. Per the germline V gene, CDR1 is MDHEN and CDR2 is SYDVKM. The CDR3 loop reads CASSLGLAGGSYNEQFF.

The chain uses TRBV11-2 and TRBJ2-3; TCRdb outputs TRBD2, but without DNA this stays unchecked. Germline CDR1 is SGHAT and CDR2 is FQNNGV. This CDR3 contains 16 residues. The CDR3 is CASTVGQTIIADTQYF.

The V and J genes are TRBV15 and TRBJ2-1; without DNA, the TCRdb call of TRBD2 cannot be checked. CDR1 and CDR2 from the germline V gene are LNHNV and YYDKDF (reference sequence). The CDR3 is 16 residues long. CDR3 protein: CTTSRDGVGEDNEQFF.

The chain carries TRBV28 and TRBJ2-5; TCRdb's D call of TRBD2 is untestable without DNA. Germline lookup yields CDR1 MDHEN and CDR2 SYDVKM. The CDR3 is 16 residues long. CDR3 sequence: CASSFRAGGLGETQYF.

The chain employs TRBV11-2 and TRBJ2-3; the TCRdb D gene call, TRBD2, has no DNA to confirm it. This CDR3 comprises 15 residues. The germline V gene has CDR1 SGHAT and CDR2 FQNNGV. CDR3 sequence: CASSLGATSSDTQYF. The full variable domain, its missing parts supplied by reference TRBV11-2 and TRBJ2-3, is EAGVAQSPRYKIIEKRQSVAFWCNPISGHATLYWYQQILGQGPKLLIQFQNNGVVDDSQLPKDRFSAERLKGVDSTLKIQPAKLEDSAVYLCASSLGATSSDTQYFGPGTRLTVL.

The V and J genes are TRBV5-1 and TRBJ2-7. Germline V gives CDR1 SGHRS, CDR2 YFSETQ. The CDR3 runs 14 residues. This CDR3 is CASSLNSLPYEQYF.

The V and J genes are TRBV29-1 and TRBJ1-2; with no DNA, the TCRdb D assignment of TRBD1 cannot be verified. This CDR3 has 12 residues. Per the germline V gene, CDR1 is SQVTM and CDR2 is ANQGSEA. The CDR3 loop reads CSVVIPTGGYTF.

The V gene is TRBV7-8, the J gene TRBJ2-1; absent DNA, TCRdb's TRBD2 call cannot be checked. The CDR3 consists of 16 residues. Germline-derived CDR1 and CDR2 are SGHVS and FQNEAQ. The CDR3 sequence is CASSDWGLAVYNEQFF. Filled out from reference TRBV7-8 and TRBJ2-1, the complete variable domain reads GAGVSQSPRYKVAKRGQDVALRCDPISGHVSLFWYQQALGQGPEFLTYFQNEAQLDKSGLPSDRFFAERPEGSVSTLKIQRTQQEDSAVYLCASSDWGLAVYNEQFFGPGTRLTVL.

The rearrangement uses TRBV25-1 and TRBJ1-2; the TRBD1 assignment by TCRdb is unverifiable without DNA. Germline-derived CDR1 and CDR2 are MGHDK and SYGVNS. CDR3 length: 15 residues. CDR3 residues: CASSAWTGTHYGYTF.

The rearrangement uses TRBV28 and TRBJ2-7. Germline values: CDR1 MDHEN, CDR2 SYDVKM. This CDR3 has 12 amino acids. CDR3 amino acids: CASSLLTYEQYF.

The gene calls are TRBV11-2 and TRBJ1-1; no DNA is available, so the TRBD1 call from TCRdb remains unchecked. The germline V gene has CDR1 SGHAT and CDR2 FQNNGV. This CDR3 spans 16 amino acids. The CDR3 reads CASSWAPRGGHTEAFF.

The J gene is TRBJ1-1, the V gene TRBV5-6. CDR3 length: 14 residues. The germline V gene encodes CDR1 SGHDT and CDR2 YYEEEE. The CDR3 here is CASSLSGRMTEAFF.

The chain carries TRBV27 and TRBJ2-1; there is no DNA to check the TCRdb D call of TRBD1. In germline, CDR1 is MNHEY, CDR2 SMNVEV (reference sequence). This CDR3 contains 13 residues. The CDR3 loop is CASSFRGAYEQFF.

The gene calls are TRBV5-5 and TRBJ2-7; TCRdb names TRBD2, which stays unverified in the absence of DNA. The CDR3 is 15 amino acids. Germline V gene data show CDR1 as SGHKS and CDR2 as YYEKEE (reference sequence). This chain's CDR3 is CASGLFGGSDYEQYF.

The rearrangement joins TRBV20-1 to TRBJ2-7; without DNA, the TCRdb call of TRBD2 cannot be checked. This CDR3 is built from 15 residues. CDR1 DFQATT and CDR2 SNEGSKA come from the germline V gene (reference sequence). The CDR3 reads CSARESGRPSYEQYF.

The chain combines TRBV7-8 with TRBJ2-7. CDR3 size: 15 residues. Germline V gene lookup returns CDR1 SGHVS and CDR2 FQNEAQ. CDR3 loop: CASSSATRGSYEQYF. The whole variable domain, remainder taken from reference TRBV7-8 and TRBJ2-7, is GAGVSQSPRYKVAKRGQDVALRCDPISGHVSLFWYQQALGQGPEFLTYFQNEAQLDKSGLPSDRFFAERPEGSVSTLKIQRTQQEDSAVYLCASSSATRGSYEQYFGPGTRLTVT.

The chain combines TRBV5-5 with TRBJ2-7. This CDR3 contains 12 residues. Per the germline V gene, CDR1 is SGHKS and CDR2 is YYEKEE (reference sequence). CDR3 sequence: CASSWSSYEQYF.

V gene TRBV6-1 combines with J gene TRBJ1-1; there is no DNA to check the TCRdb D call of TRBD1. CDR1 and CDR2 (germline): MNHNS, SASEGT. This CDR3 has 16 residues. The CDR3 region is CASSEADRGLNTEAFF.